This is a list of T cell receptor beta chains from one sample in a study of blood T cell repertoires in COVID-19. Clones were sequenced by immunoSEQ multiplex PCR, and TCRdb holds only the in-frame ones, with some missing. The sample shows about 50,000 clones, roughly nine tenths of them seen only once. The sequencing sample was made of peripheral blood. The source is a human donor in a cohort sampled during active COVID-19. The CDR3 runs from the conserved cysteine through the conserved F or W. The D gene is left open where the match is weak. Clone size is not always given. Where it is, it says once, few, many or a class for expanded clones.

>NA|NA|TRBJ2-1|TRBV3-1/TRBV3-2
CASSQLDSDLPYNEQFF
TGTGCCAGCAGCCAGTTGGATAGCGACCTTCCCTACAATGAGCAGTTCTTC
>NA|NA|TRBJ1-1|TRBV6-5
CASSHTLGGGTEAFF
TGTGCCAGCAGCCACACCCTAGGAGGCGGCACTGAAGCTTTCTTT
>NA|NA|TRBJ2-5|TRBV30
CAWNAGNGETQYF
TGTGCCTGGAACGCGGGGAATGGAGAGACCCAGTACTTC
>TRBD2|NA|TRBJ2-3|TRBV30
CAWSGLAGRRDTQYF
TGTGCCTGGTCCGGACTAGCGGGGAGAAGAGATACGCAGTATTTT
>NA|NA|TRBJ1-1|TRBV6-6
CASTKNTEAFF
TGTGCCAGCACCAAGAACACTGAAGCTTTCTTT
>TRBD1|NA|TRBJ2-5|TRBV19
CASSRHRGQETQYF
TGTGCCAGTAGCCGCCACAGGGGACAAGAGACCCAGTACTTC
>NA|NA|TRBJ2-5|TRBV28
CASSLWGGETQYF
TGTGCCAGCAGTTTATGGGGAGGAGAGACCCAGTACTTC
>NA|few|TRBJ1-4|TRBV2
CASSGQVIATNEKLFF
TGTGCCAGCAGTGGACAAGTTATTGCAACTAATGAAAAACTGTTTTTT
>NA|NA|TRBJ1-1|TRBV5-1
CASSLSTGNTEAFF
TGCGCCAGCAGCTTATCAACAGGGAACACTGAAGCTTTCTTT
>NA|NA|TRBJ2-7|TRBV2
CASSGQGMVDEQYF
TGTGCCAGCAGTGGGCAGGGAATGGTGGACGAGCAGTACTTC
>TRBD1|NA|TRBJ2-5|TRBV5-1
CASSPFEGQGGETQYF
TGCGCCAGCAGCCCATTCGAGGGACAGGGGGGGGAGACCCAGTACTTC
>TRBD2|once|TRBJ2-5|TRBV7-9
CASSFVAGGLATETQYF
TGTGCCAGCAGCTTCGTAGCGGGGGGCCTAGCGACGGAGACCCAGTACTTC
>TRBD1|NA|TRBJ1-2|TRBV4-3
CASNLQTGGDLYGYTF
TGCGCCAGCAACCTCCAAACAGGGGGCGATCTCTATGGCTACACCTTC
>TRBD1|NA|TRBJ1-3|TRBV14
CASSQRGGLGNTIYF
TGTGCCAGCAGCCAACGAGGGGGCTTGGGAAACACCATATATTTT
>TRBD1|few|TRBJ1-5|TRBV6-6
CASSYSTQGAGQPQHF
TGTGCCAGCAGTTACTCGACACAGGGGGCCGGGCAGCCCCAGCATTTT
>NA|NA|TRBJ2-4|TRBV5-6
CASSSSGVAKNIQYF
TGTGCCAGCAGCTCCTCAGGGGTAGCCAAAAACATTCAGTACTTC